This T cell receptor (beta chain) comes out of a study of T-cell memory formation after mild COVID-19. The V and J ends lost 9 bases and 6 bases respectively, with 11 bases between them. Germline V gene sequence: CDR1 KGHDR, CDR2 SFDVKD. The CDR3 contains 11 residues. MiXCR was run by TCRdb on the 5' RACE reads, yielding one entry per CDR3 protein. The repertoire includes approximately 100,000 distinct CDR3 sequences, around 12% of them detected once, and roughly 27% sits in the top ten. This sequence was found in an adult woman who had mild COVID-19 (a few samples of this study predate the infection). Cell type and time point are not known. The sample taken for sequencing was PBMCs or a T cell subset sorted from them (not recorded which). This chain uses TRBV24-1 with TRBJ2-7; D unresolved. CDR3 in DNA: TGTGCCACCGGTCTAGGTGGCGAGCAGTACTTC. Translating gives CATGLGGEQYF.